These T cell receptor beta chains were read from a single sample in a study of CD8 T cells in ankylosing spondylitis. TCRdb re-analysed the 5' RACE reads in MiXCR, keeping a single row per CDR3 protein. The sample carries around 140,000 distinct CDR3 sequences, roughly 11% recorded once. Sequenced input: blood, either unsorted or a sorted T cell fraction (not recorded which). The source of these receptors is a female donor with ankylosing spondylitis or in good health (not recorded which). Each CDR3 is given with its conserved first and last residue. The D gene is left open where the match is weak. Rows may omit the clone size; those that give it use once, few, many or a size class.

clone_size,d_call,cdr3_length,v_call,j_call,cdr3_nt,cdr3_aa
many,TRBD2,16,TRBV7-2,TRBJ2-3,TGTGCCAGCAGCATCGGAGGACTAGCGGGCACAGATACGCAGTATTTT,CASSIGGLAGTDTQYF
few,TRBD1,14,TRBV30,TRBJ2-1,TGTGCCTGGAGGAGGACAGGGAGCTACAATGAGCAGTTCTTC,CAWRRTGSYNEQFF
many,TRBD2,16,TRBV5-1,TRBJ2-7,TGCGCCAGCAGCTTGGAAATAGCGGGACGCTCCTACGAGCAGTACTTC,CASSLEIAGRSYEQYF
-,TRBD2,16,TRBV5-1,TRBJ2-5,TGCGCCAGCAGCTCGCTAGCGGGGGCCCTGAGGTGGACCCAGTACTTC,CASSSLAGALRWTQYF
many,-,15,TRBV12-3/TRBV12-4,TRBJ2-2,TGTGCCAGCAGTTTGGTGGGAGGAAGGCCCGGGGAGCTGTTTTTT,CASSLVGGRPGELFF
many,-,14,TRBV14,TRBJ1-5,TGTGCCAGCAGCCAAGGAGGAAGCAATCAGCCCCAGCATTTT,CASSQGGSNQPQHF
many,-,16,TRBV5-1,TRBJ2-1,TGCGCCAGCAGCTTGGCCTTAACGGGTCCGAACAATGAGCAGTTCTTC,CASSLALTGPNNEQFF
few,-,13,TRBV11-2,TRBJ1-2,TGTGCCAGCAGCCCACAGGCGGACTATGGCTACACCTTC,CASSPQADYGYTF
few,-,15,TRBV6-6,TRBJ2-3,TGTGCCAGCAGTTACAGTCCCGGAACCACAGATACGCAGTATTTT,CASSYSPGTTDTQYF
many,-,11,TRBV5-1,TRBJ2-3,TGCGCCAGCAGGCGCACAGATACGCAGTATTTT,CASRRTDTQYF
-,TRBD2,15,TRBV7-7,TRBJ2-1,TGTGCCAGCAGCCCTACAACTAGCGGGGGGAATGAGCAGTTCTTC,CASSPTTSGGNEQFF
many,-,14,TRBV5-6,TRBJ1-1,TGTGCCAGCAGCCACGGAAACCTGAACACTGAAGCTTTCTTT,CASSHGNLNTEAFF
many,-,15,TRBV20-1,TRBJ2-3,TGCAGTGCCCGGGGACTCGAGGAAACAAGGGATACGCAGTATTTT,CSARGLEETRDTQYF
few,TRBD1,14,TRBV18,TRBJ1-2,TGTGCCAGCTCATCTGGACAGGGTTACTATGGCTACACCTTC,CASSSGQGYYGYTF
many,TRBD1,17,TRBV12-3/TRBV12-4,TRBJ1-2,TGTGCCAGCATTCTCCTTCCGGGACAGCTTCTTAACTATGGCTACACCTTC,CASILLPGQLLNYGYTF
-,-,19,TRBV10-2,TRBJ2-6,TGCGCCAGCAGTGAGCCAACCGGGACAAGAAGCTCTGGGGCCAACGTCCTGACTTTC,CASSEPTGTRSSGANVLTF
few,-,15,TRBV18,TRBJ1-6,TGTGCCAGCTCACGGGGACAAGGCAGTGGGTCACCCCTCCACTTT,CASSRGQGSGSPLHF
many,TRBD1,14,TRBV25-1,TRBJ2-7,TGTGCCAGCAGTGAAGGGACAGGGGGTTACGAGCAGTACTTC,CASSEGTGGYEQYF
many,-,13,TRBV29-1,TRBJ1-5,TGCAGCGCCCAACAGGGTCGGGGTCAGCCCCAGCATTTT,CSAQQGRGQPQHF
-,TRBD2,14,TRBV12-3/TRBV12-4,TRBJ2-7,TGTGCCAGCAGTTTAATCGGGACTAGCAACGAGCAGTACTTC,CASSLIGTSNEQYF
many,-,14,TRBV5-1,TRBJ1-2,TGCGCCAGCAGCTTGGTTTCACAATCGGGTGGCTACACCTTC,CASSLVSQSGGYTF
many,-,15,TRBV5-1,TRBJ1-5,TGCGCCAGCAGCTTGGAAGGCGGGCGCAGACAGCCCCAGCATTTT,CASSLEGGRRQPQHF
-,-,11,TRBV7-2,TRBJ1-2,TGTGCCAGCAGCTTTAACTCTGGCTACACCTTC,CASSFNSGYTF
-,-,12,TRBV7-2,TRBJ2-7,TGTGCCAGCAGCGCTTTCTCCTACGAGCAGTACTTC,CASSAFSYEQYF
many,-,15,TRBV12-3/TRBV12-4,TRBJ2-3,TGTGCCAGCAGGTTGCGACAGGACAGCACAGATACGCAGTATTTT,CASRLRQDSTDTQYF
few,TRBD1,17,TRBV18,TRBJ2-2,TGTGCCAGCTCACCCTTGACCTTGACAGGGTCCACCGGGGAGCTGTTTTTT,CASSPLTLTGSTGELFF
many,-,13,TRBV10-3,TRBJ2-3,TGTGCCATCAGTGAGTCGGGGGAGAATACGCAGTATTTT,CAISESGENTQYF
many,-,15,TRBV5-1,TRBJ2-2,TGCGCCAGCAGCTTTTCACAGGATGGGCCCGGGGAGCTGTTTTTT,CASSFSQDGPGELFF
many,-,15,TRBV7-8,TRBJ2-3,TGTGCCAGCAGCTCCCAGGGGATTAGCACAGATACGCAGTATTTT,CASSSQGISTDTQYF
many,-,14,TRBV19,TRBJ1-5,TGTGCCAGTAGTACCACCGCATGGGATCAGCCCCAGCATTTT,CASSTTAWDQPQHF
-,TRBD2,14,TRBV7-8,TRBJ2-1,TGTGCCAGCAGCGCCGTAGCGGGGGAAGGTGAGCAGTTCTTC,CASSAVAGEGEQFF
many,-,14,TRBV29-1,TRBJ2-7,TGCAGCGCCGTTAGGGATACGACTGCCTACGAGCAGTACTTC,CSAVRDTTAYEQYF
many,TRBD2,15,TRBV5-1,TRBJ2-7,TGCGCCAGCAGCACAGGACTAGCGGCCTCCTACGAGCAGTACTTC,CASSTGLAASYEQYF
many,-,13,TRBV7-2,TRBJ2-5,TGTGCCAGCAGTCGGGGCTCAGTAGGGACCCAGTACTTC,CASSRGSVGTQYF
-,TRBD1,17,TRBV19,TRBJ2-2,TGTGCCAGTAGTTACGCGGGGGACAGGGAGAACACCGGGGAGCTGTTTTTT,CASSYAGDRENTGELFF
many,-,15,TRBV7-8,TRBJ1-1,TGTGCCAGCAGCTTAGTGGCAGGCCTCAATATCATGGCTTTCTTT,CASSLVAGLNIMAFF